The 18 T cell receptor beta chains below come from one sample, sequenced in a study of molecular identifiers for immune sequencing clone quantification. TCRdb reanalysed the PCR reads using MiXCR and keeps one entry per CDR3 protein. The sample has some 35,000 distinct CDR3 sequences, approximately 19% seen once. The sample consisted of naive CD8+ T cells from blood, with Jurkat cell RNA spiked in. Noted subset: FACS-sorted CD8+CD4-CCR7+CD45RA+ naive T cells. The receptors come from a human donor in good health. Some libraries in this study had Jurkat cell RNA spiked in.

About this clonotype: This may stem from a read error, because a much larger clone lies one nucleotide away. The chain links TRBV3-1 to TRBJ2-5; no definite D call. Looked up from germline, CDR1 is LGHDT and CDR2 is YNNKEL (reference sequence). The CDR3 runs to 14 residues. The CDR3 DNA is TGTGCCAACAGCCAAGTGGCAGACCCAGAGACCCAGTACTTC. This encodes CANSQVADPETQYF.

This clonotype came up many times. V and J are TRBV9 and TRBJ2-2; 7 nucleotides align to TRBD1. This CDR3 region has 15 residues. With 0 bases clipped from V and 4 bases from J, the junction kept 3 bases outside the gene matches. The germline V gene encodes CDR1 SGDLS and CDR2 YYNGEE. The CDR3 bases are TGTGCCAGCAGCGTAGTGGCAGGGGGCACCGGGGAGCTGTTTTTT. It yields the protein CASSVVAGGTGELFF. The full variable domain, its missing parts supplied by reference TRBV9 and TRBJ2-2, is DSGVTQTPKHLITATGQRVTLRCSPRSGDLSVYWYQQSLDQGLQFLIQYYNGEERAKGNILERFSAQQFPDLHSELNLSSLELGDSALYFCASSVVAGGTGELFFGEGSRLTVL.

CDR3 region: CAWSVGGMNTEAFF. CDR3 nucleotide sequence: TGTGCCTGGAGCGTGGGGGGGATGAACACTGAAGCTTTCTTT. This chain uses TRBV30 with TRBJ1-1; maybe TRBD1 (5 bases). Germline V lookup: CDR1 GTSNPN, CDR2 SVGIG (reference sequence). This CDR3 has 14 amino acids. The germline V and J ends were trimmed by 3 bases and 0 bases, with 11 bases remaining between them. Combining the CDR3 with reference TRBV30 and TRBJ1-1 gives the whole variable domain SQTIHQWPATLVQPVGSPLSLECTVEGTSNPNLYWYRQAAGRGLQLLFYSVGIGQISSEVPQNLSASRPQDRQFILSSKKLLLSDSGFYLCAWSVGGMNTEAFFGQGTRLTVV.

This clonotype was counted a few times. This rearrangement joins TRBV2 to TRBJ1-1, with D possibly matching TRBD1 (6 bases). V shed 3 bases and J shed 0 bases, with 14 bases lying between them. The CDR3 spans 16 residues. Germline V lookup: CDR1 SNHLY, CDR2 FYNNEI. CDR3 in amino acids: CASSEPTGKMNTEAFF. CDR3 nucleotide sequence: TGTGCCAGCAGTGAGCCGACAGGCAAGATGAACACTGAAGCTTTCTTT.

This clonotype has ten or more counts. The chain employs TRBV6-2 or TRBV6-3 and TRBJ2-4; D is unresolved. Germline V gene sequence: CDR1 MNHEY, CDR2 SVGEGT. V lost 6 bases, J lost 3 bases, and 18 bases lay in between. This CDR3 is built from 16 residues. The CDR3 DNA sequence: TGTGCCAGCAGCTTACTGGACCCCATGGACAAAAACATTCAGTACTTC. It translates to CASSLLDPMDKNIQYF.

This clonotype was seen ten or more times. The chain employs TRBV21-1 and TRBJ2-3; TRBD1, as called in the table, went unchecked against the DNA. TRBV21-1 is noted as a pseudogene. There are 16 residues in the CDR3. The CDR3 reads CASSIGQGVGTDTQYF. CDR3 DNA sequence: TGTGCCAGCAGCATAGGCCAGGGGGTTGGTACAGATACGCAGTATTTT.

This clonotype was seen many times. V gene TRBV6-2 or TRBV6-3 combines with J gene TRBJ2-7, with 8 positions matching TRBD1. V lost 0 bases and J lost 5; bases outside the gene matches: 3. The CDR3 has 14 residues. The germline gives CDR1 MNHEY, CDR2 SVGEGT. The CDR3 DNA sequence: TGTGCCAGCAGTTACTCGTCAGGGGGCCACGAGCAGTACTTC. As protein: CASSYSSGGHEQYF.

About this clonotype itself: A read error may account for a junction end that differs from germline. This chain uses TRBV7-2 with TRBJ2-3; 8 nucleotides match TRBD2. Germline CDR1 is SGHTA and CDR2 is FQGNSA. The CDR3 is 17 amino acids. CDR3 loop: CASSLASPGGPSVTQYF. In nucleotides, the CDR3 is TGCGCCAGCAGCTTAGCTTCTCCGGGAGGGCCCTCGGTTACGCAGTATTTT.

This clonotype was seen a single time. This chain connects TRBV4-3 to TRBJ2-1, with D possibly being TRBD2 (7 bases). Germline lookup yields CDR1 LGHNA and CDR2 YSLEER. Trimming stripped 0 bases from V and 8 bases from J, with 26 bases between. The CDR3 consists of 19 residues. CDR3 nucleotides: TGCGCCAGCAGCCAAGAGGGGGCCTGGGCCCTAGCGGCCGGGCATGAGCAGTTCTTC. Its translation: CASSQEGAWALAAGHEQFF.

This clonotype came up many times. The V gene is TRBV15, the J gene TRBJ1-4; possible D gene TRBD1, 6 bases. This CDR3 contains 15 residues. CDR1 is LNHNV and CDR2 is YYDKDF in the germline V gene (reference sequence). Trimming left V 6 bases short and J 10 bases short, with 21 bases between. In DNA, the CDR3 is TGTGCCACCAGTCCCGCGGACAGCACGGCCGGAAAACTGTTTTTT. It yields the protein CATSPADSTAGKLFF. Full variable domain (remainder filled in from reference TRBV15 and TRBJ1-4): DAMVIQNPRYQVTQFGKPVTLSCSQTLNHNVMYWYQQKSSQAPKLLFHYYDKDFNNEADTPDNFQSRRPNTSFCFLDIRSPGLGDTAMYLCATSPADSTAGKLFFGSGTQLSVL.

This clonotype was detected ten times or more. The genes are TRBV27 and TRBJ1-6; a weak D match, TRBD1 (5 bases). Germline V gene sequence: CDR1 MNHEY, CDR2 SMNVEV (reference sequence). Trimming stripped 2 bases from V and 9 bases from J, with 8 bases between. This CDR3 has 13 amino acids. For the CDR3, the DNA is TGTGCCAGCAGTTTACAGGGTGGTTCACCCCTCCACTTT. As protein: CASSLQGGSPLHF.

The CDR3 region is CSVEGASGVMEQFF. CDR3 sequence (DNA): TGCAGCGTTGAAGGGGCTAGCGGGGTCATGGAGCAGTTCTTC. V usage is TRBV29-1 and J usage is TRBJ2-1; 9 bases are shared with TRBD2. V dropped 1 base and J dropped 10; count of bases not matched to a gene: 8. Per germline, CDR1 SQVTM and CDR2 ANQGSEA. The CDR3 runs to 14 residues.

In this sample, this clonotype turned up a few times. The CDR3 region is CASSLRQGQYEQYF. The CDR3 DNA is TGTGCCAGCAGCTTACGACAGGGTCAGTACGAGCAGTACTTC. The V and J genes are TRBV11-1 and TRBJ2-7; 7 bases are shared with TRBD1. Germline CDR1 SGHAT, CDR2 FQDESV (reference sequence). Trimming removed 2 bases from V and 4 bases from J; junction bases left unmatched: 5. This CDR3 spans 14 amino acids.

This clonotype was counted many times. In nucleotides, the CDR3 is TGTGCCAGCAGCTTTGCGTCTAGCTACGGTACAGATACGCAGTATTTT. Translation: CASSFASSYGTDTQYF. The rearrangement uses TRBV7-9 and TRBJ2-3; TRBD2 might be the D (5 bases). Germline CDR1 and CDR2: SEHNR and FQNEAQ (reference sequence). Trimming cost V 3 bases and J 3 bases, with 16 bases left between them. CDR3 size: 16 residues.

J is TRBJ1-2 and V is TRBV28; D is undetermined. Germline CDR1 reads MDHEN; CDR2 reads SYDVKM. The germline V and J ends were trimmed by 3 bases and 8 bases, with 13 bases remaining between them. This CDR3 contains 13 residues. Written as DNA, the CDR3 is TGTGCCAGCAGTTTGCACCCCCAGGACGGCTACACCTTC. This sequence encodes CASSLHPQDGYTF.

The sample holds many counts of this clonotype. The V and J genes are TRBV18 and TRBJ2-7; 7 nucleotides align to TRBD1. This CDR3 region has 14 residues. The ends lost 0 bases at V and 3 bases at J; junction bases unmatched: 2. Germline lookup yields CDR1 KGHSH and CDR2 LQKENI. The CDR3 loop reads CASSPPAGGYEQYF. CDR3 sequence (DNA): TGTGCCAGCTCACCACCGGCAGGGGGCTACGAGCAGTACTTC.

This clonotype appeared many times. In DNA form, the CDR3 reads TGTGCCAGCAGCTTCGTCGGTCCGTTGACTGAAGCTTTCTTT. Translated, it gives CASSFVGPLTEAFF. This chain links TRBV7-2 with TRBJ1-1; no clear D. V lost 3 bases and J lost 5, with 13 bases in between. Per the germline V gene, CDR1 is SGHTA and CDR2 is FQGNSA. The CDR3 extends over 14 amino acids. Looking up the rest from reference TRBV7-2 and TRBJ1-1 gives the full variable domain: GAGVSQSPSNKVTEKGKDVELRCDPISGHTALYWYRQSLGQGLEFLIYFQGNSAPDKSGLPSDRFSAERTGGSVSTLTIQRTQQEDSAVYLCASSFVGPLTEAFFGQGTRLTVV.

There are many counts of this clonotype. The chain combines TRBV19 with TRBJ2-3; 9 bases are shared with TRBD2. The CDR3 runs 15 residues. CDR1 and CDR2 from the germline V gene are LNHDA and SQIVND (reference sequence). V dropped 6 bases and J dropped 5; count of bases not matched to a gene: 9. The CDR3 DNA sequence: TGTGCCAGTAGGGTGACTAGCGGACCTGGAGATACGCAGTATTTT. Translated, it gives CASRVTSGPGDTQYF.